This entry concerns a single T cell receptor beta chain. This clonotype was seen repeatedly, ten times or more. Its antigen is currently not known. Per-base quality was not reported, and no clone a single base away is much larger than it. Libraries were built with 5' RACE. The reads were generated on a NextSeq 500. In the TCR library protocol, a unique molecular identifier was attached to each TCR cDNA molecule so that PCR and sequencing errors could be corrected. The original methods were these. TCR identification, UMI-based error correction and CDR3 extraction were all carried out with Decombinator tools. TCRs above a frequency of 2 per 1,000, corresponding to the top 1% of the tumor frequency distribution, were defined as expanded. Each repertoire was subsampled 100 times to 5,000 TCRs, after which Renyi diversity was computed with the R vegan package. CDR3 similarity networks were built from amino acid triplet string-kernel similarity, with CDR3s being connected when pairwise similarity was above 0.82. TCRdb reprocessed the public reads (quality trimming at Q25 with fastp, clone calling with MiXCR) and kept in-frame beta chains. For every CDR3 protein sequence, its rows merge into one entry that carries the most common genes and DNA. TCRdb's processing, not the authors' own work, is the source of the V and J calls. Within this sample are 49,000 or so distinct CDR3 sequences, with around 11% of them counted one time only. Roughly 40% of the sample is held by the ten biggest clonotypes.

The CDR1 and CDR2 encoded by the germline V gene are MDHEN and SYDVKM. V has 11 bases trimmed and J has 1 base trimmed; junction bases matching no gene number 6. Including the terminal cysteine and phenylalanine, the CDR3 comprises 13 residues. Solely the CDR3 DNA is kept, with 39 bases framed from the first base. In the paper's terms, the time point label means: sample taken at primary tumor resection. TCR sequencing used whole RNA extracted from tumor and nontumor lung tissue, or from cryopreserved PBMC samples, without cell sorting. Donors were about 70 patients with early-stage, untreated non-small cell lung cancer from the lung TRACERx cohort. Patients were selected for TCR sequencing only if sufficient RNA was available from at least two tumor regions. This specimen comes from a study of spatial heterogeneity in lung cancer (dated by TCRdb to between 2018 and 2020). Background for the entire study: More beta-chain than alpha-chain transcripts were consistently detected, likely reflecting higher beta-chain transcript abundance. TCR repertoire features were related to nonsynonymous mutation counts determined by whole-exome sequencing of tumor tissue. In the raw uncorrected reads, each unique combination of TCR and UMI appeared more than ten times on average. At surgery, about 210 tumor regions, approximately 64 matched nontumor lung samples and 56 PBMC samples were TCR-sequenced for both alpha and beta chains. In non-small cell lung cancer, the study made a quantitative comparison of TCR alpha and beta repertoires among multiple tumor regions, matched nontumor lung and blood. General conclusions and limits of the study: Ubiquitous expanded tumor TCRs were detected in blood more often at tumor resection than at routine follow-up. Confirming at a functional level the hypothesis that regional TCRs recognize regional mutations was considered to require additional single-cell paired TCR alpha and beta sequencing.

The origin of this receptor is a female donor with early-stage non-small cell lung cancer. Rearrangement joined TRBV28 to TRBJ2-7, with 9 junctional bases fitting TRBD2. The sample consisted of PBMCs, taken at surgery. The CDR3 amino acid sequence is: CAGGGRVSYEQYF. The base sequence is TGTGCCGGCGGCGGGAGGGTGTCCTACGAGCAGTACTTC.